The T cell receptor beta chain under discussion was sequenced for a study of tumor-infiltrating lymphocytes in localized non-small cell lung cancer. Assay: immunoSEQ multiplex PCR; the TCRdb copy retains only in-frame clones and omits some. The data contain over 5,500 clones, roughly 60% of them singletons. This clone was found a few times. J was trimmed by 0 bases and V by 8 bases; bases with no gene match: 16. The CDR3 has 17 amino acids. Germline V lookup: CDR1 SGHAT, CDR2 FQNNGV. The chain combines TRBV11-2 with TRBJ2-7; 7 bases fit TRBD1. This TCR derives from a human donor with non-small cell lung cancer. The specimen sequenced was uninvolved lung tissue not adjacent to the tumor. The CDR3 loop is CASHTTGATPVSYEQYF. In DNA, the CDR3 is TGTGCCAGCCATACTACAGGGGCCACTCCTGTCTCCTACGAGCAGTACTTC.